A selection of T cell receptor beta chains follows, all from one sample in a study of CD8 T cells in Susac syndrome. TCRdb redid the calling of the immunoSEQ multiplex PCR reads with MiXCR, one entry per CDR3 protein. This sample yields 400,000 to 550,000 distinct CDR3 sequences, of which around 83% are seen a single time; 0.09% to 0.15% belongs to the top ten. Sequencing input: CD8+ T cells from PBMCs. These receptors originate from a human donor with multiple sclerosis. Each CDR3 is given with its conserved first and last residue. Each record gives: V gene, clone size, J gene, CDR3 protein. Not all rows give a size; the values are once, few, many and, for expanded clones, a class.

V: TRBV20-1; size: few; J: TRBJ2-1; CDR3: CSASTSGVDNEQFF
V: TRBV24-1; size: .; J: TRBJ2-2; CDR3: CATSDSGEGNTGELFF
V: TRBV6-5; size: .; J: TRBJ2-1; CDR3: CASSYSNGLGNEQFF
V: TRBV6-5; size: .; J: TRBJ1-2; CDR3: CASSYSTPIYGYTF
V: TRBV6-1; size: .; J: TRBJ1-6; CDR3: CASWDAKWAPPLHF
V: TRBV30; size: .; J: TRBJ1-1; CDR3: CACPRGRTEAFF
V: TRBV27; size: .; J: TRBJ1-5; CDR3: CASSLGSRQPQHF
V: TRBV27; size: .; J: TRBJ2-4; CDR3: CASSPRAENIQYF
V: TRBV12-5; size: .; J: TRBJ2-5; CDR3: CASARGQGWQETQYF
V: TRBV6-5; size: .; J: TRBJ1-2; CDR3: CASSLTGGTNYGYTF
V: TRBV5-4; size: .; J: TRBJ1-1; CDR3: CASSLGQGPEAFF
V: TRBV30; size: .; J: TRBJ2-7; CDR3: CASTPQDRSYEQYF
V: TRBV19; size: .; J: TRBJ1-5; CDR3: CASSIRDSTNQPQHF
V: TRBV30; size: .; J: TRBJ2-7; CDR3: CAWTPPPGTYEQYF
V: TRBV27; size: .; J: TRBJ2-1; CDR3: CASSLLAEYNEQFF
V: TRBV28; size: .; J: TRBJ2-1; CDR3: CASSFLGEQAYNEQFF
V: TRBV3-1; size: .; J: TRBJ2-2; CDR3: CASSQDHPGGGELFF
V: TRBV4-1; size: .; J: TRBJ2-2; CDR3: CASSQEDRDTGELFF
V: TRBV7-9; size: few; J: TRBJ2-1; CDR3: CASSYEGVNEQFF
V: TRBV23-1; size: .; J: TRBJ2-1; CDR3: CASSQYVLAGASVDEQFF
V: TRBV2; size: few; J: TRBJ2-2; CDR3: CASSEYGAGVNTGELFF
V: TRBV6-1; size: .; J: TRBJ2-2; CDR3: CASSAGTGLGGELFF
V: TRBV5-1; size: .; J: TRBJ1-1; CDR3: CASSNGAMNTEAFF
V: TRBV27; size: few; J: TRBJ1-1; CDR3: CASSPVGGMNTEAFF
V: TRBV2; size: .; J: TRBJ1-5; CDR3: CASSATGDYNQPQHF
V: TRBV7-6; size: .; J: TRBJ2-1; CDR3: CASSLDGRPLVRFF
V: TRBV20-1; size: .; J: TRBJ2-7; CDR3: CSARGTDSYEQYF
V: TRBV20-1; size: few; J: TRBJ2-7; CDR3: CSARGGGYEQYF
V: TRBV28; size: .; J: TRBJ2-1; CDR3: CASSPLIAGEGGGSYNEQFF
V: TRBV5-1; size: .; J: TRBJ1-1; CDR3: CASSPGTGKTEAFF
V: TRBV28; size: .; J: TRBJ2-5; CDR3: CASSLLDAFQETQYF
V: TRBV20-1; size: once; J: TRBJ2-7; CDR3: CSARAVYRQGARREQYF